These 28 T cell receptor beta chains originate from one sample sequenced in a study of T cell responses to AZD1222 COVID-19 vaccine. Clones were read by immunoSEQ multiplex PCR, and TCRdb kept only the in-frame ones, dropping some. In the table there are about 170,000 clones, 85% to 90% of which are singletons. The starting material was peripheral blood, obtained on day 0 of AZD1222 vaccination. The origin of the receptors is an adult in good health.

The chain links TRBV27 to TRBJ2-2; 7 bases fit TRBD2. The V segment lost 2 bases and the J segment 12 bases; nucleotides outside the gene matches: 3. Germline values: CDR1 MNHEY, CDR2 SMNVEV (reference sequence). CDR3 length: 12 residues. The CDR3 sequence: CASSLTGGQLFF. CDR3 sequence (DNA): TGTGCCAGCAGTTTAACGGGAGGTCAGCTGTTTTTT.

This chain joins TRBV7-2 and TRBJ2-3; 7 nucleotides agree with TRBD2. This CDR3 comprises 17 residues. The V segment lost 0 bases and the J segment 8 bases; nucleotides outside the gene matches: 14. Per the germline V gene, CDR1 is SGHTA and CDR2 is FQGNSA. Written as DNA, the CDR3 is TGTGCCAGCAGCTTAGCACCCTCGACTAGCTCTCTTGGTACGCAGTATTTT. It is translated as CASSLAPSTSSLGTQYF.

The chain combines TRBV28 with TRBJ2-1; TRBD2 agrees at 7 bases. Germline CDR1 and CDR2: MDHEN and SYDVKM. Trimming removed 6 bases from V and 2 bases from J; junction bases left unmatched: 4. This CDR3 contains 14 residues. CDR3 nucleotide sequence: TGTGCCAGCAGGGGCGGGGGAACCTACAATGAGCAGTTCTTC. It codes for CASRGGGTYNEQFF.

This clone has only one observation. This chain connects TRBV7-8 to TRBJ1-5; unclear D gene. Germline lookup yields CDR1 SGHVS and CDR2 FQNEAQ. The CDR3 has 14 residues. V lost 1 base and J lost 4, with 8 bases in between. In DNA form, the CDR3 reads TGTGCCAGCAGCTTAGATTCGGGGAATCAGCCCCAGCATTTT. It translates to CASSLDSGNQPQHF.

The rearrangement joins TRBV30 to TRBJ1-2; D gene ambiguous. The CDR3 is made up of 13 amino acids. The germline CDR1 and CDR2 sequences are GTSNPN and SVGIG (reference sequence). Trimming removed 0 bases at V and 2 bases at J, with 7 bases between. CDR3 DNA sequence: TGTGCCTGGAGTGTAATGGTGAACTATGGCTACACCTTC. Its protein product is CAWSVMVNYGYTF.

The rearrangement links TRBV14 to TRBJ2-3, with no clear D. V lost 1 base, J lost 1 base, and 12 bases lay in between. This CDR3 has 16 residues. Germline V gene sequence: CDR1 SGHDN, CDR2 FVKESK. The CDR3 region has the DNA TGTGCCAGCAGCCAAGTAGGAATACTCCGCACAGATACGCAGTATTTT. Its protein is CASSQVGILRTDTQYF.

The chain carries TRBV10-3 and TRBJ2-7; D not resolved. Trimming took 2 bases from V and 3 from J, leaving 8 bases between them. CDR3 length: 13 residues. Germline lookup yields CDR1 ENHRY and CDR2 SYGVKD. CDR3 in DNA: TGTGCCATCAGTGAGAAGGGATACTACGAGCAGTACGTC. Protein: CAISEKGYYEQYV.

This clone was found once. The rearrangement links TRBV11-2 to TRBJ1-1, with 8 bases lining up with TRBD1. V lost 1 base, J lost 3 bases, and 4 bases stayed unmatched. The CDR3 contains 15 residues. The V gene's germline CDR1 is SGHAT and CDR2 FQNNGV. CDR3 protein: CASSLGTGTDTEAFF. DNA for the CDR3: TGTGCCAGCAGCTTAGGGACAGGGACGGACACTGAAGCTTTCTTT.

This chain links TRBV20-1 with TRBJ2-3, with D perhaps matching TRBD2 (7 bases). The V end lost 3 bases, the J end lost 6 bases, and 19 bases lay between the germline ends. Germline CDR1 is DFQATT and CDR2 is SNEGSKA (reference sequence). The CDR3 totals 15 residues. This CDR3 is CSASVKGGPWDTQYF. CDR3 in DNA: TGCAGTGCTAGTGTAAAGGGGGGGCCATGGGATACGCAGTATTTT.

This clone was counted a few times. The chain uses TRBV29-1 and TRBJ2-7, with TRBD2 matching 12 bases. Trimming at V came to 7 bases and at J to 6 bases, leaving 7 bases not matched to a gene. Germline-derived CDR1 and CDR2 are SQVTM and ANQGSEA. The CDR3 totals 13 residues. As DNA, the CDR3 is TGCAGCGGCCTAGCGGGGGGGCTTCGCGAGCAGTACTTC. Translation gives CSGLAGGLREQYF.

The V gene is TRBV7-9, the J gene TRBJ2-1; 9 nucleotides line up with TRBD1. Germline assignment: CDR1 SEHNR and CDR2 FQNEAQ (reference sequence). This CDR3 is 15 amino acids long. V shed 5 bases and J 4 bases; nucleotides not matched to a gene: 6. The CDR3 sequence: CASSAGQGLYNEQFF. The DNA for the CDR3 is TGTGCCAGCAGCGCAGGACAGGGGCTTTACAATGAGCAGTTCTTC.

The chain employs TRBV5-1 and TRBJ1-2; D uncertain. The germline CDR1 and CDR2 sequences are SGHRS and YFSETQ. The CDR3 consists of 14 residues. The V gene lost 0 bases and the J gene lost 3 bases, with 9 bases spanning the gap. The CDR3 is CASSLEMPDYGYTF. The CDR3 DNA follows: TGCGCCAGCAGCTTGGAGATGCCGGACTATGGCTACACCTTC.

This clone was observed a few times. This chain joins TRBV27 and TRBJ2-7; D uncertain. Trimming pared 5 bases from V and 1 base from J, leaving 6 bases between. The V gene's germline CDR1 is MNHEY and CDR2 SMNVEV (reference sequence). This CDR3 region has 12 residues. The CDR3 coding sequence is TGTGCCAGCAGTGGAAGATCCTACGAGCAGTACTTC. Its protein is CASSGRSYEQYF.

The V gene is TRBV5-1, the J gene TRBJ2-1; tentatively, D is TRBD1 or TRBD2 (6 bases each). V was trimmed by 3 bases and J by 0 bases, leaving 10 bases between them. Germline V gene lookup returns CDR1 SGHRS and CDR2 YFSETQ. This CDR3 is built from 15 residues. The CDR3 DNA follows: TGCGCCAGCAGCTCGGGGGACACCTCCTACAATGAGCAGTTCTTC. Translation gives CASSSGDTSYNEQFF. The full variable domain, completed using reference TRBV5-1 and TRBJ2-1, is KAGVTQTPRYLIKTRGQQVTLSCSPISGHRSVSWYQQTPGQGLQFLFEYFSETQRNKGNFPGRFSGRQFSNSRSEMNVSTLELGDSALYLCASSSGDTSYNEQFFGPGTRLTVL.

The J gene is TRBJ2-1, the V gene TRBV7-2; 7 bases align to TRBD2. Trimming cost V 6 bases and J 0 bases; bases outside gene matches: 5. Germline CDR1 is SGHTA and CDR2 is FQGNSA. The CDR3 loop spans 15 amino acids. The CDR3 DNA reads as TGTGCCAGCAGTGGGTGGGGGGGCTCCTACAATGAGCAGTTCTTC. It translates to CASSGWGGSYNEQFF.

V usage is TRBV28 and J usage is TRBJ1-2; D is undetermined. The CDR3 runs to 15 residues. Germline assignment: CDR1 MDHEN and CDR2 SYDVKM. V was shortened by 8 bases and J by 2 bases, with 18 bases between the two germline ends. DNA for the CDR3: TGTGCCAGCTTCCCTGGGGAGGAAAGGAACTATGGCTACACCTTC. It codes for CASFPGEERNYGYTF.

V and J are TRBV7-8 and TRBJ2-5; possibly TRBD2 for D (6 bases). Germline V gene data show CDR1 as SGHVS and CDR2 as FQNEAQ. The CDR3 loop spans 15 amino acids. The V end was cut by 5 bases, the J end by 2 bases, with 15 bases between. CDR3 sequence: CASSRDGGNQETQYF. The CDR3 region has the DNA TGTGCCAGCAGCCGAGACGGAGGGAATCAAGAGACCCAGTACTTC.

The V and J genes are TRBV11-2 and TRBJ2-3; D uncertain. This CDR3 is built from 13 residues. V was pared by 4 bases and J by 8 bases, with 13 bases between. Germline CDR1 is SGHAT and CDR2 is FQNNGV. The CDR3 nucleotides are TGTGCCAGCAGCTCGGAACGAGACGGTACGCAGTATTTT. It specifies CASSSERDGTQYF.

V gene TRBV3-1 (or the pseudogene TRBV3-2) combines with J gene TRBJ2-3, with 12 positions matching TRBD2. After removal of 3 bases from V and 0 bases from J, the junction contained 1 base not matched to a gene. CDR3 length: 16 residues. CDR1 is LGHDT and CDR2 is YNNKEL in the germline V gene (reference sequence). The CDR3 reads CASSQLAGGSTDTQYF. The DNA of the CDR3 is TGTGCCAGCAGCCAGCTAGCGGGGGGGAGCACAGATACGCAGTATTTT.

V gene TRBV5-4 combines with J gene TRBJ1-4; D not resolved. Between the trimmed V and J ends, which lost 0 bases and 7 bases, there was a span of 10 bases. From germline, CDR1 is SGHNT and CDR2 YYREEE (reference sequence). The CDR3 length is 14 residues. The CDR3 DNA follows: TGTGCCAGCAGCTTGGCGGCCAGGAGTGAAAAACTGTTTTTT. Translated, it gives CASSLAARSEKLFF.

The chain carries TRBV15 and TRBJ2-3; TRBD2 matches at 10 bases. CDR1 and CDR2 from the germline V gene are LNHNV and YYDKDF (reference sequence). The CDR3 loop spans 16 amino acids. V trimming: 0 bases; J trimming: 3 bases; junction bases outside the gene matches: 3. The DNA of the CDR3 is TGTGCCACCAGCAGAGAGGCTAGCGGGGGTACAGATACGCAGTATTTT. Translated: CATSREASGGTDTQYF.

This clone was recorded once. One junction end disagrees with the germline gene, perhaps due to a read error. The V call is TRBV7-7, the J call TRBJ2-1; 11 nucleotides agree with TRBD2. This CDR3 has 16 residues. Germline CDR1 SSHAT, CDR2 FNYEAQ (reference sequence). The CDR3 DNA sequence: TGTGCTAGCAGCTACTCACTAGCGGGGGCCGACAATGAGCAGTTCTTC. As protein: CASSYSLAGADNEQFF.

This clone appeared a single time. This chain joins TRBV28 and TRBJ1-4; D is perhaps TRBD1 (5 bases). The CDR3 runs to 15 residues. Per germline, CDR1 MDHEN and CDR2 SYDVKM. V dropped 6 bases and J dropped 1 base, with 12 bases sitting between them. CDR3 sequence (DNA): TGTGCCAGCAGGTCTCGTCAGGGAACTAATGAAAAACTGTTTTTT. This gives the protein CASRSRQGTNEKLFF.

The gene calls are TRBV4-1 and TRBJ1-2; D ambiguous. CDR1 is MGHRA, CDR2 YSYEKL, per germline. CDR3 length: 15 residues. V was pared by 1 base and J by 2 bases, with 11 bases between. CDR3 coding DNA: TGCGCCAGCAGCCAAGGTACAATTCAAAACTATGGCTACACCTTC. Translation: CASSQGTIQNYGYTF.

V and J are TRBV7-9 and TRBJ1-6; a weak D match, TRBD1 (5 bases). Trimming took 4 bases from V and 7 from J, leaving 11 bases between them. CDR1 SEHNR and CDR2 FQNEAQ come from the germline V gene (reference sequence). The CDR3 totals 14 residues. The CDR3: CASSSGDPNSPLHF. Written as DNA, the CDR3 is TGTGCCAGCAGCTCCGGGGACCCCAATTCACCCCTCCACTTT.

The V gene is TRBV4-2, the J gene TRBJ1-1, with no clear D. V lost 0 bases to trimming and J lost 4 bases, with 9 bases between them. Germline assignment: CDR1 LGHNA and CDR2 YNFKEQ. The CDR3 length is 14 residues. The CDR3 sequence: CASSQDGVGTEAFF. CDR3 bases: TGTGCCAGCAGCCAAGATGGGGTCGGCACTGAAGCTTTCTTT.

J is TRBJ1-5 and V is TRBV5-3; tentative D call: TRBD1 (5 bases). TRBV5-3 is sorted into the ORF group, with uncertain function. V lost 6 bases to trimming and J lost 5 bases, with 15 bases between them. This CDR3 spans 14 amino acids. CDR3 sequence (DNA): TGTGCCAGAATTGTCAGGGCTGCCCATCAGCCCCAGCATTTT. It translates to CARIVRAAHQPQHF.

The chain links TRBV4-1 to TRBJ2-6; 7 nucleotides line up with TRBD1. The CDR3 is 19 residues long. Per the germline V gene, CDR1 is MGHRA and CDR2 is YSYEKL. V lost 0 bases, J lost 0 bases, and 8 bases stayed unmatched. The CDR3 sequence: CASSQESDRIPSGANVLTF. The DNA for the CDR3 is TGCGCCAGCAGCCAAGAATCGGACAGGATCCCCTCTGGGGCCAACGTCCTGACTTTC.